The source of this T cell receptor beta chain is a study of T cell changes during pregnancy in multiple sclerosis. This table comes from immunoSEQ multiplex PCR, and its TCRdb copy is limited to in-frame clones, with some not included. The data show about 60,000 clones, with 93% seen just once and less than 4.5% held by the top ten. CDR3 size: 13 residues. Trimming took off 5 bases at V and 8 bases at J, with 10 bases between the two ends. The germline CDR1 and CDR2 sequences are SEHNR and FQNEAQ (reference sequence). This sequence originates from a female donor with multiple sclerosis, enrolled in a pregnancy study. Sequenced material: CD8+ T cells from peripheral blood mononuclear cells, taken in the second trimester of pregnancy. J is TRBJ1-6 and V is TRBV7-9; the D is unclear. The CDR3, as DNA: TGTGCCAGCAGCGCGGACGGGGATTCACCCCTCCACTTT. Translation gives CASSADGDSPLHF.